A single sample is the source of the 10 T cell receptor beta chains below, sequenced in a study of blood T cell repertoires in COVID-19. Assay: immunoSEQ multiplex PCR; the TCRdb copy retains only in-frame clones and omits some. The repertoire includes 80,000 or so clones, more than 70% of them detected once, and roughly 2% sits in the top ten. The sample comprised peripheral blood. The receptors shown here come from a man in his fifties with acute or convalescent COVID-19.

The J gene is TRBJ2-1, the V gene TRBV3-1 (or the pseudogene TRBV3-2); the D is unclear. This CDR3 comprises 12 residues. Trimming removed 1 base at V and 12 bases at J, with 10 bases between. Germline-derived CDR1 and CDR2 are LGHDT and YNNKEL (reference sequence). The CDR3 sequence: CASSQVAQMQFF. The CDR3 bases are TGTGCCAGCAGCCAAGTGGCACAGATGCAGTTCTTC.

The genes are TRBV5-4 and TRBJ2-3; D uncertain. The germline V gene has CDR1 SGHNT and CDR2 YYREEE (reference sequence). The CDR3 loop spans 12 amino acids. Trimming stripped 4 bases from V and 4 bases from J, with 7 bases between. The CDR3: CASSPTADTQYF. The CDR3 DNA reads TGTGCCAGCAGCCCAACGGCAGATACGCAGTATTTT.

The chain recombines TRBV7-9 with TRBJ2-1; 12 nucleotides agree with TRBD2. V trimming: 5 bases; J trimming: 1 base; junction bases outside the gene matches: 12. CDR3 length equals 19 residues. Germline CDR1 is SEHNR and CDR2 is FQNEAQ (reference sequence). The DNA of the CDR3 is TGTGCCAGCAGCCCCGGACTAGCGGGGCCCCTCCGTTCCTACAATGAGCAGTTCTTC. It encodes CASSPGLAGPLRSYNEQFF.

The chain carries TRBV30 and TRBJ2-7; 8 bases agree with TRBD2. The J segment lost 6 bases and the V segment lost 3 bases, leaving 10 bases of the junction unmatched. From germline, CDR1 is GTSNPN and CDR2 SVGIG (reference sequence). The CDR3 is 14 amino acids. CDR3 in amino acids: CAWSRTDGGGEQYV. The CDR3 DNA reads as TGTGCCTGGAGCCGCACGGACGGGGGGGGCGAGCAGTACGTC.

The CDR3 DNA is TGTGCCAGCAGCGCTAGCGTAGCGGCCTACGAGCAGTACTTC. Protein product: CASSASVAAYEQYF. This chain connects TRBV9 to TRBJ2-7; D perhaps matches TRBD2 (6 bases). Germline assignment: CDR1 SGDLS and CDR2 YYNGEE. CDR3 size: 14 residues. V lost 3 bases, J lost 2 bases, and 12 bases lay in between.

About this clone itself: At one end, the junction sequence differs from germline, possibly due to a read error. The chain combines TRBV5-4 with TRBJ2-3; 11 bases are shared with TRBD1. CDR3 length equals 15 residues. Germline-derived CDR1 and CDR2 are SGHNT and YYREEE (reference sequence). This CDR3 reads CASSSGTGGYDRQYF. CDR3 coding DNA: TGTGCCAGCAGCTCCGGGACAGGGGGATATGATAGGCAGTATTTT.

The genes are TRBV10-2 and TRBJ1-1, with a tentative D call TRBD1 (6 bases). This CDR3 has 13 residues. V lost 9 bases and J 2 bases, leaving 13 bases between the germline ends. Germline V gives CDR1 WSHSY, CDR2 SAAADI. The CDR3 DNA sequence: TGCGCCAGTCGGACAGACTTAAACACTGAAGCTTTCTTT. Its translation is CASRTDLNTEAFF.

The chain joins TRBV6-6 to TRBJ2-1; TRBD1 might be the D (6 bases). This CDR3 is built from 14 residues. Per the germline V gene, CDR1 is MNHNY and CDR2 is SVGAGI (reference sequence). V gave up 7 bases and J gave up 2 bases, with 12 bases separating them. CDR3 coding DNA: TGTGCCAGCACAAACGAGGGGGCCTACAATGAGCAGTTCTTC. It specifies CASTNEGAYNEQFF.

The chain employs TRBV30 and TRBJ1-5; D might be TRBD1 (5 bases). In germline, CDR1 is GTSNPN, CDR2 SVGIG (reference sequence). The CDR3 loop spans 14 amino acids. V was trimmed by 3 bases and J by 5 bases, leaving 14 bases between them. CDR3 residues: CAWSFRGLDQPQHF. CDR3 nucleotide sequence: TGTGCCTGGAGCTTTCGGGGGTTAGATCAGCCCCAGCATTTT.

The chain has TRBV18 and TRBJ1-1, with D possibly matching TRBD1 (6 bases). The V end lost 3 bases, the J end lost 1 base, and 9 bases lay between the germline ends. The CDR3 is 14 amino acids. The germline gives CDR1 KGHSH, CDR2 LQKENI. For the CDR3, the DNA is TGTGCCAGCTCACCCGGGACATCGAACACTGAAGCTTTCTTT. As protein: CASSPGTSNTEAFF.